The clone carrying this T cell receptor beta chain showed up just once. Profiled with immunoSEQ multiplex PCR; TCRdb holds only in-frame clones, not every one. The sample includes 67,000 or so clones, 95% to 96% of them seen just once. This record comes from a study of technical replicates of blood from several donors. With 5 bases clipped from V and 11 bases from J, the junction kept 14 bases outside the gene matches. Germline CDR1 and CDR2: MNHEY and SVGAGI. CDR3 length equals 15 residues. This receptor was obtained from a human donor in good health. Sequencing was carried out using T cells isolated from PBMCs. The chain is built from TRBV6-5 and TRBJ2-1; 8 bases are a match to TRBD2. This CDR3 reads CASSATGTGGTQQFF. Written as DNA, the CDR3 is TGTGCCAGCAGTGCAACCGGGACGGGGGGGACTCAGCAGTTCTTC.